This T cell receptor beta chain is from a study of shared clonotypes between healthy human individuals. General study findings and limits: Generation of non-shared clonotypes was less probable than generation of clonotypes shared by all four donors. The study generally estimated greater richness for naive than memory subsets.

Naive CD8 cells lacked CD45RO and underwent positive selection for CCR7, leaving out terminally differentiated effector memory CD45RA+ cells. Healthy and HIV-negative, the adult donors had no recent acute infections or vaccinations. Methods used by the authors: Filtering differed for immunoSEQ, which gave only junction sequences without quality scores. Sequenced by immunoSEQ multiplex PCR; TCRdb stores in-frame clones only, minus some. D and trimming were read from the DNA, whereas the V and J calls and clone size are those reported in that table. This sample carries millions of clones, roughly 91% of them seen once, and the ten largest clones take around 1.7%. V lost 1 base to trimming and J lost 4 bases, with 14 bases between them. CDR3 length: 16 residues. Germline assignment: CDR1 LNHNV and CDR2 YYDKDF (reference sequence). As concerns this clone: The antigen remains unidentified.

The TCR was taken from a man aged 18 to 30 in good health. Some clones in this sample may be carry-over from other donors' samples. The chain joins TRBV15 to TRBJ1-5, with D perhaps matching TRBD1 (6 bases). Material for sequencing was naive CD8+ T cells from PBMCs. The CDR3 sequence: CATSRGAGARNQPQHF. Written as DNA, the CDR3 is TGTGCCACCAGCAGAGGGGCGGGGGCGCGGAATCAGCCCCAGCATTTT.